These T cell receptor beta chains were read from a single sample in a study of post-analysis software for immune sequencing data. TCRdb itself ran the PCR reads through MiXCR, one entry per CDR3 protein. Found here are a few hundred thousand distinct CDR3 sequences, roughly a third of them singletons; the top ten hold more than 4%. Sequenced sample: blood. These receptor sequences come from a girl aged 10-17 years with multiple sclerosis. The conserved cysteine and the conserved F or W are not part of the CDR3 here.

len,v_gene,CDR3aa
13,TRBV20-1,SANPTGQFTGERF
13,TRBV7-2,ASSPNSGKGNEQY
13,TRBV6-1,ASSEQGGGVDTQY
11,TRBV5-5,ASSLEDTGELF
12,TRBV3-1,ATGTSPTQETQY
13,TRBV5-1,ASHPGLAGADTQY
12,TRBV11-2,ASSSLAGSYEQY
13,TRBV13,ASSAAAESQETQY
11,TRBV20-1,SARGGRAREQF
13,TRBV6-5,ASSKRGTFQETQY
13,TRBV7-9,ASSLAGGTYNEQF
13,TRBV15,ATSRDGQGATGYT
14,TRBV15,ATSRRGQGGYNEQF
12,TRBV10-3,AITAGGMYTEAF
18,TRBV28,ASSYTLRTSGGASTYEQY
14,TRBV20-1,SALRGGGSAGGELF
12,TRBV27,ASNEAGRQETQY
9,TRBV6-6,ASTGNEKLF
11,TRBV7-9,ASSFGSYTEAF
11,TRBV20-1,SAQTGGRSDYT
12,TRBV15,ATSPGTGGYEQY
13,TRBV6-5,ASSYSGSSGEKLF
10,TRBV2,ASGRDGNIQY
14,TRBV12-3/TRBV12-4,ASSQGTGLGNQPQH
17,TRBV5-1,ASSLVPQTGTGGVYEQY
12,TRBV20-1,SARDRASGKTQY
11,TRBV10-3,AIQAGVGETQY
14,TRBV12-3/TRBV12-4,ASSRRGQKFADTQY
14,TRBV10-3,AIRKQPAGELDTQY
12,TRBV12-3/TRBV12-4,ASTEPGLGPEAF
11,TRBV7-2,ASSQGAKNIQY
14,TRBV11-2,ASSSLAGGVADTQY
11,TRBV5-1,ASSADAPYGYT
11,TRBV10-3,AIRSQGNNEQF
13,TRBV27,ASSSQDRVYNEQF
14,TRBV5-1,ASSLAGVGSGQPQH
14,TRBV9,ASSVAAGGPTDTQY
15,TRBV30,AWRGQGPGVGNQPQH
11,TRBV5-4,ASSPQGYAEAF
14,TRBV9,ASSPKGAGSYNEQF
11,TRBV28,ASTPGSHTEAF
13,TRBV12-3/TRBV12-4,ASSQEDRGTDTQY